The sequence of this T cell receptor (beta chain) was determined in a study of T cell changes during pregnancy in multiple sclerosis. Profiling relied on immunoSEQ multiplex PCR, and the TCRdb table lists in-frame clones only, not all of them. The repertoire holds approximately 66,000 clones, roughly 90% seen once, with roughly 5.2% in the top ten. The germline gives CDR1 MNHNS, CDR2 SASEGT. J lost 2 bases, V lost 2 bases, and 8 bases had no gene match. CDR3 length equals 16 residues. The chain has TRBV6-1 and TRBJ1-1; 7 bases are shared with TRBD1. This specimen was CD8+ T cells from peripheral blood mononuclear cells, taken before pregnancy. The receptor comes from a female donor with multiple sclerosis, enrolled in a pregnancy study. The CDR3, as DNA: TGTGCCAGCAGTGAATGGGTTGGGACAGTCAACACTGAAGCTTTCTTT. Translation gives CASSEWVGTVNTEAFF.